This TCR beta chain was retrieved from a study of Ad26.COV2.S vaccination and SARS-CoV-2 variants. Sequencing used immunoSEQ multiplex PCR; TCRdb keeps in-frame clones, though not all of them. The repertoire consists of around 380,000 clones, with less than 90% occurring once and the leading ten covering approximately 3.7%. Findings and caveats of the study: Spike-specific TCR breadth was greater in vaccine than placebo recipients.

V was shortened by 0 bases and J by 4 bases, with 9 bases between the two germline ends. Germline CDR1 LNHNV, CDR2 YYDKDF (reference sequence). The CDR3 is 14 residues long. Concerning this clone: What it binds is not known.

Noted treatment: some 19 received Ad26.COV2.S at low or high dose, single or two shots; several received placebo; per-sample allocation not given. Sampling was done on day 63 after the first vaccine or placebo injection. V and J are TRBV15 and TRBJ1-1; the D is unclear. This material consisted of peripheral blood, taken in a trial of Ad26.COV2.S vaccine versus placebo. The receptor was derived from a person between 18 and 59 years old who received the Ad26.COV2.S COVID-19 vaccine or a placebo. The DNA of the CDR3 is TGTGCCACCAGCAGAGATCTGAGGGTCACTGAAGCTTTCTTT. Translating gives CATSRDLRVTEAFF.